The 9 T cell receptor beta chains presented below share a single source sample, sequenced in a study of regulatory T cells in long-lasting Graves disease. Noted time point: persistent/refractory GD, antithyroid drugs over 5 years with positive TRAb. After RNA was extracted from PBMCs, the TCR library was made from it. According to the study, TCR beta libraries were built with iRepertoire HTBI primers and CDR3-region Arm-PCR. One entry per CDR3 protein, called by TCRdb with MiXCR from the multiplex PCR reads. The table records about 420,000 distinct CDR3 sequences, around 20% of them present only once. Specimen: peripheral blood mononuclear cells (PBMCs), collected when the disease was refractory, from a patient treated with antithyroid drugs. These receptors all come from a female donor with Graves disease.

The chain links TRBV30 to TRBJ1-1; possibly TRBD1 for D (6 bases). Deletions cut 3 bases from V and 2 bases from J, with 13 bases between. Germline loops: CDR1 GTSNPN, CDR2 SVGIG (reference sequence). The CDR3 spans 14 residues. This CDR3 reads CAWRMAGENTEAFF. As DNA, the CDR3 is TGTGCCTGGAGGATGGCAGGGGAAAACACTGAAGCTTTCTTT.

In its sample, this clonotype was seen a few times. This chain connects TRBV7-2 to TRBJ2-7, with TRBD1 matching over 7 bases. V lost 4 bases to trimming and J lost 0 bases; unmatched junction nucleotides: 12. Germline V gives CDR1 SGHTA, CDR2 FQGNSA. The CDR3 has 17 residues. CDR3 sequence: CASSSPGQWTSSYEQYF. The CDR3 DNA follows: TGTGCCAGCAGCTCGCCGGGACAGTGGACTTCCTCCTACGAGCAGTACTTC.

Only a few counts were recorded for this clonotype. The gene calls are TRBV5-1 and TRBJ2-1; possible D gene TRBD1, 5 bases. This CDR3 contains 16 residues. Trimming left V 5 bases short and J 0 bases short, with 15 bases between. Germline V gene lookup returns CDR1 SGHRS and CDR2 YFSETQ. The CDR3 loop is CASRQVGQTSYNEQFF. The CDR3, as DNA: TGCGCCAGCAGGCAAGTGGGGCAGACCTCCTACAATGAGCAGTTCTTC.

This clonotype was detected a few times. The J gene is TRBJ1-2, the V gene TRBV14; TRBD1 aligns across 10 bases. The CDR3 runs to 17 residues. From germline, CDR1 is SGHDN and CDR2 FVKESK. V was clipped by 2 bases and J by 4 bases; unmatched bases: 10. The CDR3 protein is CASSQPGQGLAGYGYTF. CDR3 bases: TGTGCCAGCAGCCAACCGGGACAGGGGTTAGCCGGCTATGGCTACACCTTC.

Concerning this clonotype itself: This may be a read error: a much more frequent sequence differs by one nucleotide. The chain combines TRBV11-2 with TRBJ1-4; D uncertain. The CDR3 runs 17 residues. In germline, CDR1 is SGHAT, CDR2 FQNNGV. V lost 4 bases to trimming and J lost 4 bases, with 19 bases between them. CDR3 amino acids: CASSSWAVSRDNEKLFF. For the CDR3, the DNA is TGTGCCAGCAGCTCGTGGGCAGTCTCGAGGGATAATGAAAAACTGTTTTTT.

This clonotype occurred many times. The chain employs TRBV4-1 and TRBJ2-5; D is unclear. The CDR3 totals 13 residues. From germline, CDR1 is MGHRA and CDR2 YSYEKL. V gave up 0 bases and J gave up 5 bases, with 7 bases separating them. This chain's CDR3 is CASSQDITETQYF. The CDR3 bases are TGCGCCAGCAGCCAAGATATTACGGAGACCCAGTACTTC.

The chain uses TRBV30 and TRBJ1-1; 7 nucleotides agree with TRBD1. The V segment lost 5 bases and the J segment 1 base; nucleotides outside the gene matches: 13. Germline CDR1 is GTSNPN and CDR2 is SVGIG (reference sequence). The CDR3 has 16 residues. Here the CDR3 reads CAWQPTSGTANTEAFF. The CDR3 DNA is TGTGCCTGGCAGCCGACTTCCGGGACAGCGAACACTGAAGCTTTCTTT.

This clonotype was found a few times. The rearrangement uses TRBV18 and TRBJ1-6; the D is unclear. Germline V gives CDR1 KGHSH, CDR2 LQKENI. The V end lost 4 bases, the J end lost 6 bases, and 13 bases lay between the germline ends. The CDR3 loop spans 15 amino acids. CDR3 in amino acids: CASSQTGSLNSPLHF. DNA for the CDR3: TGTGCCAGCTCACAAACGGGATCTCTTAATTCACCCCTCCACTTT.

This clonotype was found many times. V gene TRBV2 combines with J gene TRBJ1-1, with D tentatively TRBD1 (5 bases). The CDR3 has 14 amino acids. CDR1 and CDR2 (germline): SNHLY, FYNNEI. Trimming shortened V by 6 bases and J by 6 bases, and 17 bases separated the two germline ends. As DNA, the CDR3 is TGTGCCAGCAGAGGGTTGACGAGGGGCCCTGAAGCTTTCTTT. Protein sequence: CASRGLTRGPEAFF.